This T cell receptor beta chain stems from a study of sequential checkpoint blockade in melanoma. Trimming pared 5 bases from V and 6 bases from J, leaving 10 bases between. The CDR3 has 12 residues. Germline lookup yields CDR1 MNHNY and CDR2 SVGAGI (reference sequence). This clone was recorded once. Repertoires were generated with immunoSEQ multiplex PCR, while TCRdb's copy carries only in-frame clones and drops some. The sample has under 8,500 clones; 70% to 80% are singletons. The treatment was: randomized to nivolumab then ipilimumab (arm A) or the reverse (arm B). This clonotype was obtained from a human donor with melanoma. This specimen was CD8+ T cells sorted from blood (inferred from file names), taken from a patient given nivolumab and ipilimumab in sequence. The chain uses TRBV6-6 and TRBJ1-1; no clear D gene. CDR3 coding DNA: TGTGCCAGCAGTAGAGTTGACTCTGAAGCTTTCTTT. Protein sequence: CASSRVDSEAFF.